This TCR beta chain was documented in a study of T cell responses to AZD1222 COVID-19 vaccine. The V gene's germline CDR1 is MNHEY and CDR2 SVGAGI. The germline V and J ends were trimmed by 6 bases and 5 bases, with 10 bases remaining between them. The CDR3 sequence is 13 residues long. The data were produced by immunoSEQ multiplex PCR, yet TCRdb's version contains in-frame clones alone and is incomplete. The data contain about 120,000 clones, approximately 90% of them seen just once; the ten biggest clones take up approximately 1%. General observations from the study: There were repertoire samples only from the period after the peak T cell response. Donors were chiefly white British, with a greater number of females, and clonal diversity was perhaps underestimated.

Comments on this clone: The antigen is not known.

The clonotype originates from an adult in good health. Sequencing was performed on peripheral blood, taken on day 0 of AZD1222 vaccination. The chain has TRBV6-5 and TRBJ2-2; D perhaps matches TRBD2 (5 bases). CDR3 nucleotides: TGTGCCAGCAGCCCAAGCGGAACCGGGGAGCTGTTTTTT. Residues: CASSPSGTGELFF.